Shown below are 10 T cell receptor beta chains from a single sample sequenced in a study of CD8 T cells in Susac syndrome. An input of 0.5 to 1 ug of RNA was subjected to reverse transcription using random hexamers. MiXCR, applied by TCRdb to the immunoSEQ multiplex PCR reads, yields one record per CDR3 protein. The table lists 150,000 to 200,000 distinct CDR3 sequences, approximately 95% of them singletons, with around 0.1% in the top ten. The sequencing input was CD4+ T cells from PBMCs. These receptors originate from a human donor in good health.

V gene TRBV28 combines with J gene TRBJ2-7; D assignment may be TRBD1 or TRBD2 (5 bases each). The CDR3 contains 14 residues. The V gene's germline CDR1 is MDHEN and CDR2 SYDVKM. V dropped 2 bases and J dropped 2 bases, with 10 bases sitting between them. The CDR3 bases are TGTGCCAGCAGTTTAGGGGGTCCCCCCTACGAGCAGTACGTC. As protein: CASSLGGPPYEQYV.

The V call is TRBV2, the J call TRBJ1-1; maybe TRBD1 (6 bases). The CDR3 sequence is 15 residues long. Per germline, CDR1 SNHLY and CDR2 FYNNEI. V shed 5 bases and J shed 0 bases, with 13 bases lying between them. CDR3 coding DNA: TGTGCCAGCAGTCAGGGGAAAATGCTGAACACTGAAGCTTTCTTT. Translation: CASSQGKMLNTEAFF. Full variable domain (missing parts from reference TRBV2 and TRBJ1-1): EPEVTQTPSHQVTQMGQEVILRCVPISNHLYFYWYRQILGQKVEFLVSFYNNEISEKSEIFDDQFSVERPDGSNFTLKIRSTKLEDSAMYFCASSQGKMLNTEAFFGQGTRLTVV.

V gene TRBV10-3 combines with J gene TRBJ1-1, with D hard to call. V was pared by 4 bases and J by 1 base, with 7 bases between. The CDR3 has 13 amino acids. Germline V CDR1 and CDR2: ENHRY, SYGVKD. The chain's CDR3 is CAISVVQNTEAFF. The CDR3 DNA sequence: TGTGCCATCAGTGTGGTACAGAACACTGAAGCTTTCTTT.

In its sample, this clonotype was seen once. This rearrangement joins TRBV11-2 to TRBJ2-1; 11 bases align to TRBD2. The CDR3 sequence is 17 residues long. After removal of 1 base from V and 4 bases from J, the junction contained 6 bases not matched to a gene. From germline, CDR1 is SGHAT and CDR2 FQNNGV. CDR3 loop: CASSLALLAGDYNEQFF. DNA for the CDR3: TGTGCCAGCAGCTTAGCCCTACTAGCGGGGGATTACAATGAGCAGTTCTTC.

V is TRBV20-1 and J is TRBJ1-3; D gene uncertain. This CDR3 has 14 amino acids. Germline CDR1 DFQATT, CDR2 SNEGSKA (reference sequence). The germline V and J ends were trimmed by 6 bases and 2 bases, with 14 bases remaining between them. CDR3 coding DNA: TGCAGTGCCTTGCAAGACCTCCCTGGAAACACCATATATTTT. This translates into CSALQDLPGNTIYF.

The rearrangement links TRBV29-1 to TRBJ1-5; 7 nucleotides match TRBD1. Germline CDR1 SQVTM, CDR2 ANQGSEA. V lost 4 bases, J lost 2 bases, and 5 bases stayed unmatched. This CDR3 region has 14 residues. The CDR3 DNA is TGCAGCGTTGGTAACAGGGGAGGCAATCAGCCCCAGCATTTT. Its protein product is CSVGNRGGNQPQHF.

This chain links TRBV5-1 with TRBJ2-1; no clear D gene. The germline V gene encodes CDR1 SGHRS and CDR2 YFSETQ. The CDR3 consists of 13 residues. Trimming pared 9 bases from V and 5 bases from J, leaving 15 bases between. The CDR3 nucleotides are TGCGCCACCCAGGACCCTCTTGACAATGAGCAGTTCTTC. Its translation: CATQDPLDNEQFF.

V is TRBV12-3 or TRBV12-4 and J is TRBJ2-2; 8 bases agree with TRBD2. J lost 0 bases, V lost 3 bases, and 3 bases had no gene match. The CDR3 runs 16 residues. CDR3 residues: CASSLVGLANTGELFF. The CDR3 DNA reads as TGTGCCAGCAGTTTGGTGGGACTAGCGAACACCGGGGAGCTGTTTTTT.

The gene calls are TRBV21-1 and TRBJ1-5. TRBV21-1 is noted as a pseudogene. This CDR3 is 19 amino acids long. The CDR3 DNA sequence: TGTGCCAGCACCCCGCCGGGAGGCCCAAGATCAGATAGCAATCAGCCCCAGCATTTT. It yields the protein CASTPPGGPRSDSNQPQHF.

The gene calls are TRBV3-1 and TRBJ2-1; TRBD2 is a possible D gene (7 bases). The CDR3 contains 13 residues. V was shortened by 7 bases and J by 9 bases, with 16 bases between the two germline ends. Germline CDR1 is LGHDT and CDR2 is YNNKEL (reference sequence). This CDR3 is CASTTGGQGEQFF. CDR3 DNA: TGTGCCAGCACGACGGGGGGCCAGGGTGAGCAGTTCTTC.